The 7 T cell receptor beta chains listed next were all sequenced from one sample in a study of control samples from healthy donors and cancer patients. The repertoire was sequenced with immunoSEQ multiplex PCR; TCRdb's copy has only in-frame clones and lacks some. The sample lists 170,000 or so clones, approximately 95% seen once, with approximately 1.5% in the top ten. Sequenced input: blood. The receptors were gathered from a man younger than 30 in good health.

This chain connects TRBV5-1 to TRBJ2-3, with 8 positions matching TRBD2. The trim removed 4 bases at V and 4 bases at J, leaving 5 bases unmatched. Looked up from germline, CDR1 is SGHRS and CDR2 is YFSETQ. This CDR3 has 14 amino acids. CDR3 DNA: TGCGCCAGCAGCAAAGCGGGGGCCGCAGATACGCAGTATTTT. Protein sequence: CASSKAGAADTQYF.

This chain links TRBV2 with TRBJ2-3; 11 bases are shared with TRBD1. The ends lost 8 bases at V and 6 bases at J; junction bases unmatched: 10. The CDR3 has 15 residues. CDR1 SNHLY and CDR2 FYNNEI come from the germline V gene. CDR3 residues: CASYFSRDRGDTQYF. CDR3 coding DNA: TGTGCCAGCTACTTTTCTCGGGACAGGGGGGATACGCAGTATTTT.

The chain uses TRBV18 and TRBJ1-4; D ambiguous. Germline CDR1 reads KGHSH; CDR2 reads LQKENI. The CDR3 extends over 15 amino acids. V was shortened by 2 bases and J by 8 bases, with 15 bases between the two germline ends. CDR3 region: CASSPTLEGREKLFF. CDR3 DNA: TGTGCCAGCTCACCAACGCTGGAGGGCCGGGAAAAACTGTTTTTT.

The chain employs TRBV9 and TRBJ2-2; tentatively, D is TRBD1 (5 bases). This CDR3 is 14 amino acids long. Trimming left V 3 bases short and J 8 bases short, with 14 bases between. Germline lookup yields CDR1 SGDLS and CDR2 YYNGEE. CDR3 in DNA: TGTGCCAGCAGCGGGGCAGGGCTTAGGGGGGAGCTGTTTTTT. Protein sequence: CASSGAGLRGELFF.

CDR3 coding DNA: TGTGCCAGCAGGGCCTTTGACAGTGAAGGACAGCCCCAGCATTTT. Protein sequence: CASRAFDSEGQPQHF. This rearrangement joins TRBV28 to TRBJ1-5; possibly TRBD1 for D (5 bases). There are 15 residues in the CDR3. Germline CDR1 and CDR2: MDHEN and SYDVKM. V lost 6 bases to trimming and J lost 7 bases, with 19 bases between them.

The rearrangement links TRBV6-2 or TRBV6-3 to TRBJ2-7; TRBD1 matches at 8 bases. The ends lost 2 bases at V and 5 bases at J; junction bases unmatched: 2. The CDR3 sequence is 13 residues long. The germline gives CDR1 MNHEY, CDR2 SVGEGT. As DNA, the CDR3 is TGTGCCAGCAGTTACCAGGGGGCCAACGAGCAGTACTTC. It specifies CASSYQGANEQYF.

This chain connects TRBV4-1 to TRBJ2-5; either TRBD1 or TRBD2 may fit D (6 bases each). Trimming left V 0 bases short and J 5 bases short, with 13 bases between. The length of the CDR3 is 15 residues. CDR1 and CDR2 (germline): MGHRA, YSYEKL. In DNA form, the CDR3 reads TGCGCCAGCAGCCAAGATAGTACAGGGAGGGAGACCCAGTACTTC. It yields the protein CASSQDSTGRETQYF.